The 27 T cell receptor beta chains given below trace back to one sample, sequenced in a study of control samples from healthy donors and cancer patients. The table came from immunoSEQ multiplex PCR; TCRdb's copy has only in-frame clones and leaves some out. The repertoire holds roughly 100,000 clones, with approximately 90% as singletons. The sample comprised blood. These receptors originate from a woman aged 30 to 39 in good health.

CDR3 nucleotide sequence: TGTGCCAGCTCACCAATAGAAATTCGGAATCAGCCCCAGCATTTT. Protein sequence: CASSPIEIRNQPQHF. The V and J genes are TRBV18 and TRBJ1-5; D remains ambiguous. Germline V gene sequence: CDR1 KGHSH, CDR2 LQKENI. V lost 2 bases, J lost 4 bases, and 12 bases lay in between. CDR3 size: 15 residues.

The chain joins TRBV19 to TRBJ2-1, with 11 bases lining up with TRBD2. The CDR3 loop spans 16 amino acids. Germline V gene data show CDR1 as LNHDA and CDR2 as SQIVND (reference sequence). Trimming cost V 3 bases and J 6 bases; bases outside gene matches: 7. DNA for the CDR3: TGTGCCAGTAGTATCGTCCCTAGCGGGGGGCTCAATGAGCAGTTCTTC. Translated: CASSIVPSGGLNEQFF.

In its sample, this clone was seen a few times. No DNA is shown, since the ends of the CDR3 on it are uncertain; the CDR3 is the one TCRdb lists. This CDR3 is CASSSSAGTGVYEQYF. V is TRBV6-6 and J is TRBJ2-7; TRBD1 is taken as the D call from the table, unchecked against the DNA. Termini included, the CDR3 measures 16 amino acids. From germline, CDR1 is MNHNY and CDR2 SVGAGI (reference sequence).

The J gene is TRBJ1-2, the V gene TRBV9; 8 nucleotides line up with TRBD1. Germline assignment: CDR1 SGDLS and CDR2 YYNGEE. With V trimmed by 4 bases and J by 8 bases, 7 bases remained unmatched. The CDR3 runs to 13 residues. CDR3 sequence: CASSLDRGNGYTF. The CDR3 coding sequence is TGTGCCAGCAGCTTAGACAGGGGCAACGGCTACACCTTC.

The chain is built from TRBV5-1 and TRBJ1-1; TRBD1 is a possible D gene (5 bases). Germline V gene sequence: CDR1 SGHRS, CDR2 YFSETQ. The length of the CDR3 is 13 residues. Trimming took off 2 bases at V and 4 bases at J, with 9 bases between the two ends. CDR3 nucleotides: TGCGCCAGCAGCTTCGGGGGTGGCACTGAAGCTTTCTTT. Protein: CASSFGGGTEAFF. The whole variable domain, remainder taken from reference TRBV5-1 and TRBJ1-1, is KAGVTQTPRYLIKTRGQQVTLSCSPISGHRSVSWYQQTPGQGLQFLFEYFSETQRNKGNFPGRFSGRQFSNSRSEMNVSTLELGDSALYLCASSFGGGTEAFFGQGTRLTVV.

CDR3 amino acids: CASSRPGQVNTEAFF. The DNA for the CDR3 is TGTGCCAGCAGCCGTCCGGGACAGGTGAACACTGAAGCTTTCTTT. V is TRBV3-1 (or the pseudogene TRBV3-2) and J is TRBJ1-1; 8 positions agree with TRBD1. Germline V gene sequence: CDR1 LGHDT, CDR2 YNNKEL (reference sequence). CDR3 size: 15 residues. Losses at the gene ends were 4 bases for V and 0 bases for J; bases not matched to a gene: 4.

The chain links TRBV4-1 to TRBJ2-6, with a possible D match to TRBD1 (5 bases). Germline V CDR1 and CDR2: MGHRA, YSYEKL. This CDR3 spans 19 amino acids. Trimming shortened V by 6 bases and J by 0 bases, and 21 bases separated the two germline ends. CDR3 nucleotides: TGCGCCAGCAGTAGTTTCAGGGTCAAAACCTACTCTGGGGCCAACGTCCTGACTTTC. Protein: CASSSFRVKTYSGANVLTF.

The rearrangement uses TRBV24-1 and TRBJ2-2, with D hard to call. CDR1 is KGHDR and CDR2 is SFDVKD in the germline V gene. The CDR3 is made up of 14 amino acids. V was cut by 4 bases and J by 8 bases, with 13 bases left in between. This chain's CDR3 is CATSDPNLAGELFF. For the CDR3, the DNA is TGTGCCACCAGTGACCCGAATCTGGCGGGGGAGCTGTTTTTT.

The rearrangement uses TRBV19 and TRBJ1-5, with 7 bases identical to TRBD1. CDR1 LNHDA and CDR2 SQIVND come from the germline V gene (reference sequence). V gave up 7 bases and J gave up 6 bases; unmatched junction bases: 9. The CDR3 consists of 14 residues. CDR3 sequence (DNA): TGTGCCAGTATGAGCCGGGACAGCTCTCAGCCCCAGCATTTT. It encodes CASMSRDSSQPQHF.

The V call is TRBV6-6, the J call TRBJ1-1; D not resolved. V gave up 2 bases and J gave up 1 base, with 11 bases separating them. Germline V lookup: CDR1 MNHNY, CDR2 SVGAGI (reference sequence). This CDR3 contains 15 residues. In nucleotides, the CDR3 is TGTGCCAGCAGTTACGTCAGTTTGGGGAACACTGAAGCTTTCTTT. This codes for CASSYVSLGNTEAFF.

CDR3 bases: TGTGCCAGCAGCTTTAACTTAGCCTACGAGCAGTACTTC. Its protein is CASSFNLAYEQYF. The V and J genes are TRBV7-2 and TRBJ2-7, with D unclear. The CDR3 contains 13 residues. V lost 3 bases to trimming and J lost 2 bases, with 8 bases between them. Germline V gives CDR1 SGHTA, CDR2 FQGNSA.

The chain's CDR3 is CASIGTRGENEQFF. The CDR3 DNA follows: TGTGCCAGTATAGGGACTAGGGGCGAGAATGAGCAGTTCTTC. The genes are TRBV19 and TRBJ2-1; 8 bases match TRBD2. With V trimmed by 7 bases and J by 7 bases, 9 bases remained unmatched. Germline V gene sequence: CDR1 LNHDA, CDR2 SQIVND (reference sequence). The length of the CDR3 is 14 residues.

The chain uses TRBV27 and TRBJ2-5; TRBD1 agrees at 9 bases. The CDR3 sequence is 15 residues long. V lost 2 bases to trimming and J lost 3 bases; unmatched junction nucleotides: 4. Per germline, CDR1 MNHEY and CDR2 SMNVEV (reference sequence). CDR3 nucleotides: TGTGCCAGCAGTTTACTCGGGACAGGGAAAGAGACCCAGTACTTC. Protein: CASSLLGTGKETQYF.

This clone was counted once. This CDR3 reads CASSLGTGFNEKLFF. DNA of the CDR3: TGCGCCAGCAGCTTAGGGACAGGGTTTAATGAAAAACTGTTTTTT. The V call is TRBV5-1, the J call TRBJ1-4; TRBD1 agrees at 9 bases. There are 15 residues in the CDR3. Germline-derived CDR1 and CDR2 are SGHRS and YFSETQ. V lost 2 bases to trimming and J lost 4 bases; unmatched junction nucleotides: 3.

The chain couples TRBV28 to TRBJ1-2, with D maybe TRBD1 (5 bases). Trimming shortened V by 3 bases and J by 5 bases, and 22 bases separated the two germline ends. The V gene's germline CDR1 is MDHEN and CDR2 SYDVKM. The CDR3 consists of 17 residues. Here the CDR3 reads CASSLGSGSAGLYGYTF. CDR3 nucleotide sequence: TGTGCCAGCAGTTTGGGTTCGGGCTCGGCAGGGCTGTATGGCTACACCTTC.

The V and J genes are TRBV9 and TRBJ1-3; 8 bases match TRBD1. The CDR3 is made up of 14 amino acids. Trimming removed 4 bases from V and 3 bases from J; junction bases left unmatched: 3. CDR1 and CDR2 (germline): SGDLS, YYNGEE. CDR3 in amino acids: CASSMTGDGNTIYF. CDR3 coding DNA: TGTGCCAGCAGCATGACAGGGGATGGAAACACCATATATTTT.

In its sample, this clone was seen a few times. The gene calls are TRBV18 and TRBJ1-4; D is unclear. This CDR3 contains 15 residues. Per the germline V gene, CDR1 is KGHSH and CDR2 is LQKENI. V lost 3 bases to trimming and J lost 3 bases, with 11 bases between them. DNA for the CDR3: TGTGCCAGCTCACCGGCCCGGCTTTCTAATGAAAAACTGTTTTTT. It codes for CASSPARLSNEKLFF.

The rearrangement links TRBV28 to TRBJ1-4, with 7 bases fitting TRBD1. With V trimmed by 5 bases and J by 5 bases, 8 bases remained unmatched. CDR3 length: 15 amino acids. Germline CDR1 is MDHEN and CDR2 is SYDVKM. This CDR3 reads CASSPSTGFNEKLFF. The CDR3 DNA reads TGTGCCAGCAGTCCCTCGACAGGGTTCAATGAAAAACTGTTTTTT.

This clone was detected only a few times. This CDR3 is CASSLGRGQETQYF. CDR3 in DNA: TGTGCCAGCAGTTTAGGGAGGGGGCAAGAGACCCAGTACTTC. The V gene is TRBV27, the J gene TRBJ2-5; tentatively, D is TRBD2 (7 bases). CDR1 and CDR2 (germline): MNHEY, SMNVEV (reference sequence). CDR3 length: 14 amino acids. V was clipped by 2 bases and J by 2 bases, with 9 bases between them.

The gene calls are TRBV11-3 and TRBJ2-7; D uncertain. V shed 3 bases and J shed 5 bases, with 11 bases lying between them. Germline CDR1 and CDR2: SGHNT and YENEEA. CDR3 size: 13 residues. CDR3 region: CASSLYGPDEQYF. CDR3 nucleotides: TGTGCCAGCAGCTTGTACGGGCCGGACGAGCAGTACTTC.

For the CDR3, the DNA is TGTGCCAGCAGTGAAGCGGCGGGAAACTCCTACAATGAGCAGTTCTTC. It codes for CASSEAAGNSYNEQFF. The chain is built from TRBV6-1 and TRBJ2-1, with D possibly being TRBD2 (6 bases). The CDR3 is 16 amino acids. Looked up from germline, CDR1 is MNHNS and CDR2 is SASEGT. The V end was cut by 0 bases, the J end by 0 bases, with 9 bases between.

The chain links TRBV12-2 to TRBJ2-7. TRBV12-2 is tagged as a pseudogene. This CDR3 has 15 amino acids. The CDR3 DNA is TGTGCAAGTCGCTTAGCTGGGAACAGCTCCTACGAGCAGTACTTC. Encoded protein: CASRLAGNSSYEQYF.

The V and J genes are TRBV7-9 and TRBJ2-2; perhaps TRBD1 as D (5 bases). Looked up from germline, CDR1 is SEHNR and CDR2 is FQNEAQ (reference sequence). The ends were cut back, 0 bases at V and 2 bases at J, with 10 bases in the middle. The CDR3 covers 16 residues. The CDR3 DNA sequence: TGTGCCAGCAGCTTAGCGTCAGGGTTAAACACCGGGGAGCTGTTTTTT. It encodes CASSLASGLNTGELFF.

The CDR3: CASSKAVGGSYNSPLHF. The CDR3 nucleotides read TGTGCCAGCAGCAAGGCGGTGGGGGGATCATACAATTCACCCCTCCACTTT. The chain is built from TRBV5-4 and TRBJ1-6; TRBD1 might be the D (5 bases). The CDR3 sequence is 17 residues long. CDR1 SGHNT and CDR2 YYREEE come from the germline V gene (reference sequence). Trimming took 4 bases from V and 7 from J, leaving 21 bases between them.

V and J are TRBV11-3 and TRBJ2-3, with D possibly being TRBD2 (6 bases). Germline V lookup: CDR1 SGHNT, CDR2 YENEEA. This CDR3 has 15 residues. V was trimmed by 4 bases and J by 9 bases, leaving 20 bases between them. CDR3 nucleotide sequence: TGTGCCAGCAGCTCCCCCTCGGGTAGCGGAGGGACGCAGTATTTT. Its protein product is CASSSPSGSGGTQYF.

The CDR3 sequence: CASRSGTGSGNTIYF. CDR3 nucleotide sequence: TGTGCCAGCAGATCCGGGACCGGCTCTGGAAACACCATATATTTT. V usage is TRBV6-6 and J usage is TRBJ1-3; tentatively, D is TRBD1 (5 bases). Germline V lookup: CDR1 MNHNY, CDR2 SVGAGI (reference sequence). V lost 6 bases to trimming and J lost 0 bases, with 12 bases between them. The CDR3 is made up of 15 amino acids.

This clone appeared a single time. The chain recombines TRBV6-5 with TRBJ2-7; maybe TRBD2 (5 bases). CDR3 length: 16 amino acids. Deletions cut 0 bases from V and 2 bases from J, with 14 bases between. Germline-derived CDR1 and CDR2 are MNHEY and SVGAGI. CDR3 nucleotide sequence: TGTGCCAGCAGTTACTCGATGTATCCGGGAACCTACGAGCAGTACTTC. As protein: CASSYSMYPGTYEQYF.